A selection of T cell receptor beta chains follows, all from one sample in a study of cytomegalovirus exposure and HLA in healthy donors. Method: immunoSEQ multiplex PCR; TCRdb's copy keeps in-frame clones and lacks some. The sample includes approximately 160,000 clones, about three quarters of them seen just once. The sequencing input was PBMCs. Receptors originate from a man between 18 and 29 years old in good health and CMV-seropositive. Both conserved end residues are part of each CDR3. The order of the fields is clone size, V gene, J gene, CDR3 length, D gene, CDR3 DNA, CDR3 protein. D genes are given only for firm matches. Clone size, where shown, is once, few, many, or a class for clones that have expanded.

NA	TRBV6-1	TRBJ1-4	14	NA	TGTGCCAGCAGTGGCGGGGGGGAATATGAAAAACTGTTTTTT	CASSGGGEYEKLFF
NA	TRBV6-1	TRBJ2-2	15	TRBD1	TGTGCCAGCAGCGCGCGACAGGGGGCGATCGGGGAGCTGTTTTTT	CASSARQGAIGELFF
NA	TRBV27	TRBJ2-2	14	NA	TGTGCCAGCTTCCCGACAGGCCTCACCGGGGAGCTGTTTTTT	CASFPTGLTGELFF
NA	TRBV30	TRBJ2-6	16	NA	TGTGCCTGGAGTGCAACTTCTAACTCTGGGGCCAACGTCCTGACTTTC	CAWSATSNSGANVLTF
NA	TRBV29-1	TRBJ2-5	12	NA	TGCAGCTCCTGGACAGCCCAAGAGACCCAGTACTTC	CSSWTAQETQYF
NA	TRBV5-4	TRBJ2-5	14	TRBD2	TGTGCCAGCAGCTCCCAGCGGGGGGGTGGGACCCAGTACTTC	CASSSQRGGGTQYF
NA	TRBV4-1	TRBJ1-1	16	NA	TGCGCCAGCAGACAGGTCAGGAGCGACTCCAACACTGAAGCTTTCTTT	CASRQVRSDSNTEAFF
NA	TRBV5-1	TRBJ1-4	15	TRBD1	TGCGCCAGCAGCTGGACAGGGATCCCTAATGAAAAACTGTTTTTT	CASSWTGIPNEKLFF
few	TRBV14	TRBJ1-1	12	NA	TGTGCCAGCAGCCCCCGGGGATTTGAAGCTTTCTTT	CASSPRGFEAFF
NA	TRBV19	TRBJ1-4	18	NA	TGTGCCAGTAGTATAGATGGGAACAGGGATACAACTAATGAAAAACTGTTTTTT	CASSIDGNRDTTNEKLFF
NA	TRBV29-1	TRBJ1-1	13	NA	TGCAGCGTTGATGCGGGCTCGAACACTGAAGCTTTCTTT	CSVDAGSNTEAFF
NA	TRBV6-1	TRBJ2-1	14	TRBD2	TGTGCCAGCAGTGTCGGGGGGGTCTACAATGAGCAGTTCTTC	CASSVGGVYNEQFF
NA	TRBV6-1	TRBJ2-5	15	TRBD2	TGTGCCATCGCGAGGGCGGGAGGGTTAGGAGAGACCCAGTACTTC	CAIARAGGLGETQYF
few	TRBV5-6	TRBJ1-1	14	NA	TGTGCCAGCAGCTTGGCCAGAATGAACACTGAAGCTTTCTTT	CASSLARMNTEAFF
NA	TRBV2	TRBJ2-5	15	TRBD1	TGTGCCAGCAGTCGACAGGGCCAAGGGCGGGAGACCCAGTACTTC	CASSRQGQGRETQYF
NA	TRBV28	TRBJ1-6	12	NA	TGTGCCAGCAGTTTACAGGGGACACCCCTCCACTTT	CASSLQGTPLHF
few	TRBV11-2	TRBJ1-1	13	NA	TGTGCCAGCTCCTTACCAGGGTTTCAGGAAGCTTTCTTT	CASSLPGFQEAFF
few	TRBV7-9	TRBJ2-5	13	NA	TGTGCCAGCCGAGTACTCCTCGGAGAGACCCAGTACTTC	CASRVLLGETQYF
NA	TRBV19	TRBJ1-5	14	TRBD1	TGTGCCAGTAGTAAAGACAGGGCGAGCCAGCCCCAGCATTTT	CASSKDRASQPQHF